This T cell receptor (beta chain) was obtained from a study of OX40 agonist ivuxolimab in advanced cancers. As for the study in general: In three patients, partial responses were observed, one with hepatocellular carcinoma and two with cutaneous melanoma.

General study points: Relatively little clonal expansion, among the lowest observed, appeared in partial responders at 0.1-3.0 mg/kg. Researchers did not determine the expanded peripheral T cells' antigen specificity. Both CD4+ and CD8+ T cell populations in blood had undergone clonal expansion by week 6 at 0.1 to 3.0 mg/kg.

A word on this clone: Its antigen remains unidentified.

Assay used: immunoSEQ multiplex PCR; TCRdb lists only in-frame clones, some missing. The sample yields more than 100,000 clones, 85% to 95% seen once. CDR1 is SGHRS, CDR2 YFSETQ, per germline. Trimming stripped 7 bases from V and 0 bases from J, with 17 bases between. This CDR3 contains 16 residues. The material was CD4+ or CD8+ T cells sorted from blood, obtained in a trial of the OX40 agonist ivuxolimab. V is TRBV5-1 and J is TRBJ2-1, with D perhaps assigned TRBD1 or TRBD2 (5 bases each). This clonotype was obtained from an adult with an advanced solid tumor such as melanoma, head and neck, liver or kidney cancer. CDR3 coding DNA: TGCGCCAGCGGAGCACGGTCGGGACGCTCCTACAATGAGCAGTTCTTC. Encoded protein: CASGARSGRSYNEQFF.